This T cell receptor beta chain was identified in a study of lymphopenia after photon versus proton radiotherapy. Assay: immunoSEQ multiplex PCR; the TCRdb copy retains only in-frame clones and omits some. The sample has tens of thousands of clones; roughly 87% are singletons. Between the trimmed V and J ends, which lost 8 bases and 10 bases, there was a span of 21 bases. The CDR3 consists of 14 residues. CDR1 and CDR2 (germline): SNHLY, FYNNEI. The input for sequencing was peripheral blood, taken from a patient treated with proton-based radiotherapy. J is TRBJ1-5 and V is TRBV2; TRBD1 might be the D (6 bases). This clonotype was obtained from an elderly man with esophageal cancer. CDR3 nucleotides: TGTGCCAGCGTTCTTAGACAGGTTCAGGGTCCCCAGCATTTT. Translation: CASVLRQVQGPQHF. Supplemented by reference TRBV2 and TRBJ1-5, the full variable domain reads EPEVTQTPSHQVTQMGQEVILRCVPISNHLYFYWYRQILGQKVEFLVSFYNNEISEKSEIFDDQFSVERPDGSNFTLKIRSTKLEDSAMYFCASVLRQVQGPQHFGDGTRLSIL.